This T cell receptor (beta chain) was documented in a study of technical replicates of blood from several donors. The germline V gene encodes CDR1 SGDLS and CDR2 YYNGEE. This CDR3 has 15 amino acids. Trimming took 5 bases from V and 4 from J; bases not matched to a gene: 6. Clones were sequenced by immunoSEQ multiplex PCR, and TCRdb holds only the in-frame ones, with some missing. Counted here are about 75,000 clones, nearly 98% occurring once; the ten biggest clones make up 0.29%. Sequencing used T cells isolated from PBMCs. The source is a human donor in good health. V is TRBV9 and J is TRBJ2-1; 10 bases map to TRBD2. This CDR3 is CASRSSGRRYNEQFF. The CDR3 nucleotides read TGTGCCAGCAGATCTAGCGGGAGACGTTACAATGAGCAGTTCTTC.